Listed here is a single T cell receptor (beta chain). The clone's antigen remains unknown. Qualities for individual bases were not recorded, and no much larger clone is one base off. The entry originates in a study of blood T cells in healthy people across ages (dated by TCRdb to between 2014 and 2016). In terms of the full investigation: In model experiments, roughly one uniquely barcoded TCR beta cDNA molecule per two T cells was captured by template switching. To track age-related changes in TCR beta repertoire diversity, the study relied on deep sequencing normalized with unique cDNA molecular identifiers. The donors were divided into four age groups: young (average approximately 15 years), middle-aged (about 40), aged (about 60) and long-lived (about 84). For two donors (one aged 18 to 29 and one aged 80 or older), the study analyzed two additional independent replicas of 1 million unique cDNA reads from the same blood draw. To avoid experimental bias, donors of different ages were distributed randomly across sequencing lanes.

From a lookup of the germline V gene, CDR1 and CDR2 are SGHRS and YFSETQ. V is reduced by 6 bases and J by 6 bases, leaving a spacing of 16 bases between them. Spanning cysteine to phenylalanine, the CDR3 consists of 13 amino acids. Only CDR3 DNA is held: 39 bases, read in frame from base 1. The roughly 37 donors, aged about 6 to 95 years, were systemically healthy Caucasian individuals from Russia. Each donor gave approximately 9.4 milliliters of peripheral blood, drawn into EDTA-treated Vacutainer tubes. PBMCs were isolated by Ficoll-Paque density-gradient centrifugation, with at least 7 million obtained per sample. Trizol reagent was used to extract total RNA from PBMCs, with at least 6 micrograms per sample. The percentages of naive CD45RAhigh/CD27high T cells were determined by flow cytometry on a PBMC aliquot from every donor. Receptor amplification or capture employed 5' RACE. The listed sequencing device is Illumina HiSeq 2500. A second PCR of 7 to 11 cycles was performed with a sample-barcoded 5' primer and a J-beta primer mix. A unique molecular identifier was introduced onto each TCR beta cDNA molecule by a template-switch 5' adaptor carrying 12 random nucleotides. Each sample yielded at least 2.5 million CDR3-containing paired-end reads. All of the RNA was converted into first-strand cDNA using the Mint cDNA synthesis kit, with a TRBC-specific oligonucleotide serving as the primer. After uracil-DNA glycosylase treatment, a first 18-cycle PCR used universal primers M1SS and BC2_uni_R on all cDNA. In the authors' own workflow: For normalization, 1 million high-quality reads were randomly selected from each sample, with every read carrying a distinct molecular identifier. Reads sharing molecular identifiers were discarded rather than binned into consensus sequences. CDR3 identification, clonotype clustering and error correction used MiTCR with a Q25 quality threshold and the strictest error-elimination algorithm. Lower-bound total TCR beta diversity was estimated with a nonparametric unseen species model using Euler transformation. TCRdb reworked the public reads: Q25 trimming with fastp, MiXCR clone assembly, productive beta chains retained. Each entry merges the rows of one CDR3 protein and shows their most common DNA and genes. For this entry, the V and J calls and clone size follow TCRdb and not the study's own pipeline. The sample has about a million distinct CDR3 sequences on record, roughly half of them singletons. The ten largest make up roughly a fifth of the sample.

Results the study describes overall, beyond this receptor: The percentage of naive T cells measured by flow cytometry correlated strongly with observed TCR beta diversity. Because profiling used bulk unsorted PBMCs, naive and antigen-experienced compartments could not be compared conclusively. Observed TCR beta diversity per million T cells fell roughly linearly with age, and a significant reduction was already apparent by age around 40. The CMV infection status of donors was not known, potentially confounding age-related changes in expanded clonotypes. Estimates of total diversity based on one million sequenced T cells were regarded as lower bounds and as underestimates. The long-lived group showed more naive CD4+ T cells, fewer expanded clones and increased TCR diversity than the aged group, suggesting age selection.

The origin of this receptor is a woman aged 55-75 years in good health. What was sequenced was blood. In this chain, TRBV5-1 is recombined with TRBJ2-7, with TRBD2 perhaps the D gene, on 6 matching bases. The bases read TGCGCCAGCAACTCGGCGCGGGGAGGCGAGCAGTACTTC. This gives the protein CASNSARGGEQYF. Outside the CDR3, residues come from the reference TRBV5-1 and TRBJ2-7 proteins, so the full variable domain is: KAGVTQTPRYLIKTRGQQVTLSCSPISGHRSVSWYQQTPGQGLQFLFEYFSETQRNKGNFPGRFSGRQFSNSRSEMNVSTLELGDSALYLCASNSARGGEQYFGPGTRLTVT.